This TCR beta chain is from a study of blood T cell repertoires in COVID-19. The assay was immunoSEQ multiplex PCR, and TCRdb's table has in-frame clones only and misses some. The data contain around 180,000 clones, 80% to 85% of them singletons. Germline V gene lookup returns CDR1 MNHEY and CDR2 SMNVEV (reference sequence). The germline V and J ends were trimmed by 4 bases and 6 bases, with 16 bases remaining between them. The length of the CDR3 is 15 residues. The chain has TRBV27 and TRBJ1-5; a weak D match, TRBD1 (5 bases). Sequencing was carried out using peripheral blood. This TCR was sampled from a woman between 25 and 40 years old with acute or convalescent COVID-19. CDR3: CASSSFQGMSQPQHF. CDR3 DNA sequence: TGTGCCAGCAGTTCATTTCAGGGTATGAGTCAGCCCCAGCATTTT.